This T cell receptor beta chain was observed in a study of blood T cell repertoires in COVID-19. Participant age was roughly 18 to 90 years, and participants resided in 20 to 30 US areas. Participants' own reports of clinical history determined their cohort assignment. Per the original methods: How many nucleated cells were present was estimated from reference gene primer amplification. Produced via immunoSEQ multiplex PCR; TCRdb's table is partial and in-frame only. V and J calls and clone size are given by that table; D and trimming were obtained from the DNA. The table includes fewer than 400,000 clones, roughly nine tenths detected once. This clone was detected only once. Losses at the gene ends were 5 bases for V and 8 bases for J; bases not matched to a gene: 3. The germline V gene has CDR1 DFQATT and CDR2 SNEGSKA (reference sequence). This CDR3 has 11 amino acids.

The receptor's source is a woman aged 25 to 39 who had been exposed to COVID-19. The material sequenced was PBMCs or T cells enriched from blood (not recorded which). The chain joins TRBV20-1 to TRBJ2-3, with 8 bases that match TRBD1. The CDR3 protein is CSALQGVTQYF. DNA of the CDR3: TGCAGTGCTTTACAGGGGGTTACGCAGTATTTT.